The present T cell receptor (beta chain) was sequenced within a study of shared clonotypes between healthy human individuals. Study context: Each donor contributed plates that comprised three CD4 naive, three CD4 memory, two CD8 naive and one CD8 memory. The study, taken as a whole, reports: Collection of samples was limited to blood; tissue repertoires likely differ.

Replicate sorted-subset PCRs were loaded with 150 to 250 ng DNA, 30,000 or so T cell genomes. This table comes from immunoSEQ multiplex PCR, and its TCRdb copy is limited to in-frame clones, with some not included. This table has some 740,000 clones, approximately 92% appearing once. Turning to this clone: Its target is not known.

The CDR3 sequence is 13 residues long. In germline, CDR1 is SNHLY, CDR2 FYNNEI. V was trimmed by 6 bases and J by 1 base, leaving 9 bases between them. It was CD45RO-negative cells, positively selected for CCR7, that made up naive CD8 cells, with terminally differentiated effector memory CD45RA+ cells excluded. Donors were Caucasian adults residing in Nashville, Tennessee, USA. This TCR came from a man aged 25-40 years in good health. The chain is built from TRBV2 and TRBJ1-1, with D maybe TRBD1 (5 bases). The sequenced material came from naive CD8+ T cells sorted from blood. The CDR3 here is CASSLGPNTEAFF. DNA for the CDR3: TGTGCCAGCAGCTTGGGGCCGAACACTGAAGCTTTCTTT.